This T cell receptor beta chain was documented in a study of blood T cell repertoires in COVID-19 (dated by TCRdb to about 2020). The study in broad terms: Samples from collaborators originated in the United States, Italy and Spain and spanned both the acute and convalescent phases of COVID-19. The prospective study material was composed of cDNA or gDNA derived from T cells, B-cell-depleted T cells, or PBMCs. Deeply sampled blood TCRbeta repertoires from subjects exposed to, actively infected with, or recovered from COVID-19 were included in the dataset. A freely available public database, intended as a resource for researchers studying the immune response to SARS-CoV-2, is where the repertoires were released. Samples came from the ongoing ImmuneRACE study (first 160 participants) plus 1,254 subjects from 6 global collaborators. Sample metadata almost always included a de-identified subject ID, COVID-19 status, age in years and sex. HLA class I and class II types, where available, came from metadata supplied by the sample provider rather than from assay-based typing.

Participants in the prospective study were aged about 18 to 90 years, lived in approximately 26 United States geographic areas, and enrolled through a virtual design. To assign participants to cohorts, the prospective study relied on clinical history that participants themselves reported in a screening survey and a study questionnaire. Each participant in the prospective study had whole blood, serum and a nasopharyngeal or oropharyngeal swab collected by mobile phlebotomists. Participants in the prospective study had the option to provide additional blood draws and questionnaires over a roughly two-month period. Blood samples from the prospective study were shipped frozen or at room temperature prior to DNA extraction. CDR1 and CDR2, per the germline V gene (reference sequence), are SEHNR and FQNEAQ. Trimming at the junction amounts to 5 bases on V and 10 bases on J, and the germline ends lie 11 bases apart. The CDR3 holds 11 amino acids from the cysteine to the phenylalanine. CDR3 DNA is the only sequence kept; it has 33 bases, read in frame from the first base.

Turning to this clone: The clone's antigen remains unknown. No base qualities exist here, and no much larger clone lies one base off it.

What the authors observed across the whole study: How much clinical and demographic metadata was included differed by source and by participant, and the metadata was provided uncurated.

TCRbeta CDR3 regions were amplified from genomic DNA by means of the immunoSEQ Assay, a bias-controlled multiplex PCR. In the authors' own workflow: Nucleated cell counts per sample were estimated from amplification of reference gene primers within the assay. To quantify the absolute abundance of each unique TCRbeta CDR3 rearrangement, sequence reads were collapsed and filtered. For each sample, productive Simpson clonality was calculated as the square root of Simpson's diversity index across productive rearrangements. Entries here come from immuneACCESS through TCRdb and include only in-frame sequences with V and J called. Some clones fail to appear in such tables; in the studies checked, an unresolved V gene covers under half of the shortfall, and the cause of the remainder is unknown. V and J calls and clone size are copied from that table; D and trimming were computed from the DNA. Present in this sample are about 210,000 clones, about four fifths of which were seen just once. About 9.8% of the sample is held by the ten biggest clonotypes.

Sequencing was carried out using PBMCs or T cells enriched from blood (not recorded which). This receptor chain uses TRBV7-9 and TRBJ1-2; TRBD1 is a possible D gene, resting on 6 matching bases. This receptor was obtained from a woman aged 50 to 65 with acute COVID-19. The DNA sequence reads TGTGCCAGCAGCACCGGGACACCCTACACCTTC. Translated, this gives CASSTGTPYTF.